Sequencing of this TCR beta chain was carried out in a study of T cell responses to AZD1222 COVID-19 vaccine. A remark on this clone: The target antigen is unknown.

Assay: immunoSEQ multiplex PCR; the TCRdb copy retains only in-frame clones and omits some. The table has 100,000 to 150,000 clones, approximately 90% seen once. General observations from the study: Two AZD1222 administrations were followed by greater Spike-specific TCR breadth and depth. There were repertoire samples only from the period after the peak T cell response. A reported finding is that nearly half of spike-specific TCRs target unmutated variant regions.

V gave up 4 bases and J gave up 3 bases, with 13 bases separating them. This CDR3 has 15 residues. Germline values: CDR1 LGHDT, CDR2 YNNKEL (reference sequence). This sample comprised peripheral blood, obtained on day 0 of AZD1222 vaccination. The TCR was taken from an adult in good health. The J gene is TRBJ2-1, the V gene TRBV3-1 (or the pseudogene TRBV3-2); tentative D call: TRBD2 (5 bases). The CDR3 loop reads CASSPWERNYNEQFF. CDR3 nucleotide sequence: TGTGCCAGCAGCCCCTGGGAGCGGAACTACAATGAGCAGTTCTTC.